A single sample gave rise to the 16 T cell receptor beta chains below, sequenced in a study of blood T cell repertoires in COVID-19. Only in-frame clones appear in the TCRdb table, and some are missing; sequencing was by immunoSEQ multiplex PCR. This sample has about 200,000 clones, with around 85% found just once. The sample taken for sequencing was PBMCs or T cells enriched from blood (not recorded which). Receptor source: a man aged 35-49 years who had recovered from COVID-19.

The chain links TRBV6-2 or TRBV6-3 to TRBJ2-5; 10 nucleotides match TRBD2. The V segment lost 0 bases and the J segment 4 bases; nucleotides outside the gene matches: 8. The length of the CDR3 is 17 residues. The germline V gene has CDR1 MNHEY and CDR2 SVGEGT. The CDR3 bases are TGTGCCAGCAGTTACTCGATCCCTAGCGGGAGAAGAGAGACCCAGTACTTC. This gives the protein CASSYSIPSGRRETQYF.

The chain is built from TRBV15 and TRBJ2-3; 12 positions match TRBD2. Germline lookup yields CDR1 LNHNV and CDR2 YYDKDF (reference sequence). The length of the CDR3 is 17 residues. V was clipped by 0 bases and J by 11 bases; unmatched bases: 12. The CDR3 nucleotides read TGTGCCACCAGCAGAGAATTAGGACTAGCGGGACTTAAGTTGCAGTATTTT. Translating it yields CATSRELGLAGLKLQYF.

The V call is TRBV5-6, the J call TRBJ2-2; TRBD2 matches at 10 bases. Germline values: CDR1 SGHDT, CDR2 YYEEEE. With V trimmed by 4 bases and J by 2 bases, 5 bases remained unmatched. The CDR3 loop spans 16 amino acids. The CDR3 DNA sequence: TGTGCCAGCAGCCTGACTAGCGGGCCAAACACCGGGGAGCTGTTTTTT. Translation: CASSLTSGPNTGELFF.

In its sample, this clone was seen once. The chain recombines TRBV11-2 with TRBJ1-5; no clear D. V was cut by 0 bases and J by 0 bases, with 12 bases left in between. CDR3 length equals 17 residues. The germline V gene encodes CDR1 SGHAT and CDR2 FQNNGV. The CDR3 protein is CASSLDGVGVSNQPQHF. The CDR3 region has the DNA TGTGCCAGCAGCTTAGATGGTGTCGGAGTTAGCAATCAGCCCCAGCATTTT.

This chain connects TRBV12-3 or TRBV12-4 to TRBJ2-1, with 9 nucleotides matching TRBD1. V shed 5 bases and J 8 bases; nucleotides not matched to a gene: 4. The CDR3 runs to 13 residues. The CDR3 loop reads CASSPYRGHEQFF. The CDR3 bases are TGTGCCAGCAGTCCGTACAGGGGGCATGAGCAGTTCTTC.

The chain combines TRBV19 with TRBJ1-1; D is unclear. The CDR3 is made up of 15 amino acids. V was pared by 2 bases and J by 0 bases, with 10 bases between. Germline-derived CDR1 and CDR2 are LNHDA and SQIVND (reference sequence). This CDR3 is CASSIFGAMNTEAFF. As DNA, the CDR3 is TGTGCCAGTAGTATATTTGGAGCCATGAACACTGAAGCTTTCTTT.

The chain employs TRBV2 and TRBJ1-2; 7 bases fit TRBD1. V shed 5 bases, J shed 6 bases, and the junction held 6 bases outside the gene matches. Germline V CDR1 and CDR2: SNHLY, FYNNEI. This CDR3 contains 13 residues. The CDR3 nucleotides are TGTGCCAGCAGTTACCGACAGGGCGATGGCTACACCTTC. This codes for CASSYRQGDGYTF.

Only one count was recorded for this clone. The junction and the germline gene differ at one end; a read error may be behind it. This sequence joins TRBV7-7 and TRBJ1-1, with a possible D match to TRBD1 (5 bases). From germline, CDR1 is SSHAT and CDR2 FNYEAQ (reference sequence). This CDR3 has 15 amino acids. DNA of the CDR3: TGTGCTAGCAGCTTAGTCCAGGGAGGTGGCACTGAAGCTTTCTTT. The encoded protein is CASSLVQGGGTEAFF.

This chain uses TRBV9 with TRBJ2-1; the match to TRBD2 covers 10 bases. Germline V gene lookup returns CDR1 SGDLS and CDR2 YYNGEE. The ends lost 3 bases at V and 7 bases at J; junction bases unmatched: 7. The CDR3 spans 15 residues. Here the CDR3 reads CASSEAAGGPNEQFF. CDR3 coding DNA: TGTGCCAGCAGCGAGGCAGCGGGAGGGCCGAATGAGCAGTTCTTC.

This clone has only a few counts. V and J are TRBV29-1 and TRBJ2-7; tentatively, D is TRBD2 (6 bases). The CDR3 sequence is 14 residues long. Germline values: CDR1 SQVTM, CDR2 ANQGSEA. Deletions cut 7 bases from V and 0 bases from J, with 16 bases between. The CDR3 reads CSARRESYSYEQYF. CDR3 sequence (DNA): TGCAGCGCCAGGAGGGAATCCTACTCCTACGAGCAGTACTTC.

This CDR3 is CASPPRAWREVWNYEQYF. The DNA for the CDR3 is TGTGCCAGCCCCCCTCGGGCCTGGCGGGAGGTCTGGAACTACGAGCAGTACTTC. The rearrangement links TRBV28 to TRBJ2-7; 8 nucleotides agree with TRBD2. V lost 8 bases and J lost 3; bases outside the gene matches: 21. CDR1 is MDHEN, CDR2 SYDVKM, per germline. The length of the CDR3 is 18 residues.

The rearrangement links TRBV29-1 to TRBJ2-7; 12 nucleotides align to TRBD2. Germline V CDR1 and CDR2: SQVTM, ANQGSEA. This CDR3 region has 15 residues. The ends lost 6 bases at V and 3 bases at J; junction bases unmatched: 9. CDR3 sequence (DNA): TGCAGCGTGACGGGGACTAGCGGGCAGATCTACGAGCAGTACTTC. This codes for CSVTGTSGQIYEQYF.

The CDR3 nucleotides read TGTGCCAGCAGTATGGGGACAAATTACGAGCAGTACTTC. As protein: CASSMGTNYEQYF. This chain links TRBV11-3 with TRBJ2-7; possibly TRBD1 for D (6 bases). V lost 6 bases, J lost 4 bases, and 13 bases lay in between. The CDR3 length is 13 residues. Germline-derived CDR1 and CDR2 are SGHNT and YENEEA. Full variable domain (missing parts from reference TRBV11-3 and TRBJ2-7): EAGVVQSPRYKIIEKKQPVAFWCNPISGHNTLYWYLQNLGQGPELLIRYENEEAVDDSQLPKDRFSAERLKGVDSTLKIQPAELGDSAVYLCASSMGTNYEQYFGPGTRLTVT.

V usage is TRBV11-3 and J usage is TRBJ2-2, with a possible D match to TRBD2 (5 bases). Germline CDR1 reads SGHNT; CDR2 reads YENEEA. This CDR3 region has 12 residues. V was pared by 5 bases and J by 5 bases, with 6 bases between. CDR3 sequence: CASSRETGELFF. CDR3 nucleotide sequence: TGTGCCAGCAGCAGGGAGACCGGGGAGCTGTTTTTT.

The CDR3 nucleotides read TGTGCCAGCATAGAGACAGGGTTCTATGGCTACACCTTC. Its translation is CASIETGFYGYTF. This chain connects TRBV2 to TRBJ1-2; the match to TRBD1 covers 7 bases. Germline trimming cut 7 bases from V and 4 bases from J; bases unmatched to any gene: 6. CDR3 length: 13 amino acids. The germline V gene encodes CDR1 SNHLY and CDR2 FYNNEI.

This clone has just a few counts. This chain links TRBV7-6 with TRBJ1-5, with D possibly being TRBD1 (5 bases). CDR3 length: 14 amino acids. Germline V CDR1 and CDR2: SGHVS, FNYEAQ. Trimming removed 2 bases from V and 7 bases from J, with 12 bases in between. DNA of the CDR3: TGTGCCAGCAGCTTAATGCAGGGCGGCCAGCCCCAGCATTTT. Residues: CASSLMQGGQPQHF.